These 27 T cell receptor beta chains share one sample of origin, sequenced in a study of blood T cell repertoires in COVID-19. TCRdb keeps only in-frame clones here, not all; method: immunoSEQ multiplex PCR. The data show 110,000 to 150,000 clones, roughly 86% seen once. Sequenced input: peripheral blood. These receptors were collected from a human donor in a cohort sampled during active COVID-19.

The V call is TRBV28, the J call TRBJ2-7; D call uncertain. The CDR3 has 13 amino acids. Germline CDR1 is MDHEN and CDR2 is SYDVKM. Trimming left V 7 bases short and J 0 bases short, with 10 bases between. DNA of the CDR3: TGTGCCAGCACGACTTCACTCTCCTACGAGCAGTACTTC. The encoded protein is CASTTSLSYEQYF.

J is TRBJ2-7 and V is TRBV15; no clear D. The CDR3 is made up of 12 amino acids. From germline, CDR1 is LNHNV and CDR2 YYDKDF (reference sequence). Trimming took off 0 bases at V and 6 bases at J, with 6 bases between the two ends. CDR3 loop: CATSRDRSEQYF. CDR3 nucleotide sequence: TGTGCCACCAGCAGAGATCGGTCCGAGCAGTACTTC. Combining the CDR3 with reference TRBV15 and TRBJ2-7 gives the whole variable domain DAMVIQNPRYQVTQFGKPVTLSCSQTLNHNVMYWYQQKSSQAPKLLFHYYDKDFNNEADTPDNFQSRRPNTSFCFLDIRSPGLGDTAMYLCATSRDRSEQYFGPGTRLTVT.

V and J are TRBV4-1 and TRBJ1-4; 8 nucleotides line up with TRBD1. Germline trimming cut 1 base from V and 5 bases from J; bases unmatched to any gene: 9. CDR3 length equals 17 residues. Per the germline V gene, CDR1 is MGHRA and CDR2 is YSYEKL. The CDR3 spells CASSQGGQGRRNEKLFF. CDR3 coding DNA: TGCGCCAGCAGCCAAGGTGGACAGGGAAGGAGGAATGAAAAACTGTTTTTT.

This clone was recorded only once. CDR3 loop: CASSLLGETQYF. In DNA form, the CDR3 reads TGTGCCAGCAGTTTACTAGGAGAGACCCAGTACTTC. V usage is TRBV27 and J usage is TRBJ2-5, with no clear D. The CDR3 runs to 12 residues. V was pared by 2 bases and J by 4 bases, with 5 bases between. Looked up from germline, CDR1 is MNHEY and CDR2 is SMNVEV (reference sequence).

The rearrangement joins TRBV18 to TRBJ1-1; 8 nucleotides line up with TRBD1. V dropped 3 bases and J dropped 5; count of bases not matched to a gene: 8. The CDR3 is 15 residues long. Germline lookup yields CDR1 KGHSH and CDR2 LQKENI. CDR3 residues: CASSPLGTGGTEAFF. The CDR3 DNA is TGTGCCAGCTCACCCCTTGGTACAGGGGGAACTGAAGCTTTCTTT.

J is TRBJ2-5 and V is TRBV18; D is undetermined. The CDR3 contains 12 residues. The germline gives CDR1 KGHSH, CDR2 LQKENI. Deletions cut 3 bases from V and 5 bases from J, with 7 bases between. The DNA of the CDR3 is TGTGCCAGCTCACCGAGAAGTGAGACCCAGTACTTC. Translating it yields CASSPRSETQYF.

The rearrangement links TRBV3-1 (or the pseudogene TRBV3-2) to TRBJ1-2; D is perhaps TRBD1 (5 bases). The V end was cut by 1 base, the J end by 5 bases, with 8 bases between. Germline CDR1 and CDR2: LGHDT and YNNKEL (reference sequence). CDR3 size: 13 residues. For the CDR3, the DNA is TGTGCCAGCAGCCAAGGCAGGGTGTATGGCTACACCTTC. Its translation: CASSQGRVYGYTF.

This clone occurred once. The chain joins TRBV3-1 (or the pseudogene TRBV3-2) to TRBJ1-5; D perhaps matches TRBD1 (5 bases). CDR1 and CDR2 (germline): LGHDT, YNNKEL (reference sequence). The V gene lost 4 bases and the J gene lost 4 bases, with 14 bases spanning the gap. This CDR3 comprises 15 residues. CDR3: CASSLKGLTNQPQHF. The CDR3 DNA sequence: TGTGCCAGCAGCCTAAAGGGACTGACAAATCAGCCCCAGCATTTT.

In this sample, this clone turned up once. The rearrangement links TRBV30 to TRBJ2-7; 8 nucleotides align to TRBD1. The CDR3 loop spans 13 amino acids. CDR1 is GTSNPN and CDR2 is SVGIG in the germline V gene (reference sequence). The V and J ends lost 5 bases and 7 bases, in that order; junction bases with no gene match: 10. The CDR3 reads CAWDETGVGEQYF. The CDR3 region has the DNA TGTGCCTGGGATGAGACAGGGGTTGGGGAGCAGTACTTC. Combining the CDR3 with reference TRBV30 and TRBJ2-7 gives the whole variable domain SQTIHQWPATLVQPVGSPLSLECTVEGTSNPNLYWYRQAAGRGLQLLFYSVGIGQISSEVPQNLSASRPQDRQFILSSKKLLLSDSGFYLCAWDETGVGEQYFGPGTRLTVT.

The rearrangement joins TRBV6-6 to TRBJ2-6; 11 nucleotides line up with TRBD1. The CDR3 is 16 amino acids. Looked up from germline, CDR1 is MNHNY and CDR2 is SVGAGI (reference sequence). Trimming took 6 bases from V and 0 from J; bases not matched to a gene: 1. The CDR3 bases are TGTGCCAGCAGGGGGACAGGGGGCTCTGGGGCCAACGTCCTGACTTTC. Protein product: CASRGTGGSGANVLTF.

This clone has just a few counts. The CDR3 protein is CASSQAEGIEQYF. DNA of the CDR3: TGCGCCAGCAGCCAAGCGGAGGGCATCGAGCAGTACTTC. The rearrangement uses TRBV4-1 and TRBJ2-7, with a weak D call TRBD2 (6 bases). Germline CDR1 reads MGHRA; CDR2 reads YSYEKL. Trimming took 1 base from V and 6 from J, leaving 10 bases between them. This CDR3 has 13 residues.

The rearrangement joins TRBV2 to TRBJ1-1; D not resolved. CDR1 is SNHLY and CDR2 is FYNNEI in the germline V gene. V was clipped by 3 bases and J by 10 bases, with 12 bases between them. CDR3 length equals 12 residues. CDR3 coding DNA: TGTGCCAGCAGTGACGTCCGAGCACCAGCTTTCTTT. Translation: CASSDVRAPAFF.

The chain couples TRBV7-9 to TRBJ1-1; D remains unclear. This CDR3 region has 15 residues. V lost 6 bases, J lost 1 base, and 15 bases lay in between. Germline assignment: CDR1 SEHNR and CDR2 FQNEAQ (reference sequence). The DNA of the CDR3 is TGTGCCAGCAGTTCCAGGACTCAGTCGAACACTGAAGCTTTCTTT. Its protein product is CASSSRTQSNTEAFF.

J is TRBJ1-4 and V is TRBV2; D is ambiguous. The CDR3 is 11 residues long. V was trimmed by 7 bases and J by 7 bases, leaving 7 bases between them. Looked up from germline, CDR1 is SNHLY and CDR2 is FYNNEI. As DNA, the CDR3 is TGTGCCAGCATGATCAGTGAAAAACTGTTTTTT. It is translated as CASMISEKLFF. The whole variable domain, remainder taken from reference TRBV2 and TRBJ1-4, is EPEVTQTPSHQVTQMGQEVILRCVPISNHLYFYWYRQILGQKVEFLVSFYNNEISEKSEIFDDQFSVERPDGSNFTLKIRSTKLEDSAMYFCASMISEKLFFGSGTQLSVL.

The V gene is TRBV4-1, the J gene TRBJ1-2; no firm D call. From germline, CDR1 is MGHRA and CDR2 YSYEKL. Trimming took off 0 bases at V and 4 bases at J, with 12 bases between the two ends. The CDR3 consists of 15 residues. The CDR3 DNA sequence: TGCGCCAGCAGCCAAGATGGGCAGGAACTCTATGGCTACACCTTC. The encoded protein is CASSQDGQELYGYTF.

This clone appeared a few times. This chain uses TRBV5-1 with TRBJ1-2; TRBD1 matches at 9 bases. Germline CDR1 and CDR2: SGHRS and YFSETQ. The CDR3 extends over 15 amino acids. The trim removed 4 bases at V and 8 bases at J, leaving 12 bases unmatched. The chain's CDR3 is CASSLEAGTGIGYTF. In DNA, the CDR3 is TGCGCCAGCAGCCTAGAAGCCGGGACAGGGATCGGCTACACCTTC.

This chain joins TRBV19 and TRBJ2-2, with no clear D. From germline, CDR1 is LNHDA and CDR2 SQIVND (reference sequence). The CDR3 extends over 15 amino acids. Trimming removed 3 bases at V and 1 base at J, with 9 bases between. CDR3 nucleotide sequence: TGTGCCAGTAGTATTGGCAGGAAGAACACCGGGGAGCTGTTTTTT. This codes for CASSIGRKNTGELFF.

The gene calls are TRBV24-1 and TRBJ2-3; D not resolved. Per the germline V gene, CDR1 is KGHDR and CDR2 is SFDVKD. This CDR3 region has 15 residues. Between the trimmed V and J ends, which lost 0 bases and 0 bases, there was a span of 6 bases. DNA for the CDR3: TGTGCCACCAGTGATTTGGTCAGGAGCACAGATACGCAGTATTTT. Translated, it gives CATSDLVRSTDTQYF.

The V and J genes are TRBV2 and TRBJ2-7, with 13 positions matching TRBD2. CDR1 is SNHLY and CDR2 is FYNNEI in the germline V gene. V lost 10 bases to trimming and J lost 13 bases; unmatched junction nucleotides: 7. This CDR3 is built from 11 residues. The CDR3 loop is CATYGTSGVYF. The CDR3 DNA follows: TGTGCCACCTACGGGACTAGCGGGGTTTACTTC.

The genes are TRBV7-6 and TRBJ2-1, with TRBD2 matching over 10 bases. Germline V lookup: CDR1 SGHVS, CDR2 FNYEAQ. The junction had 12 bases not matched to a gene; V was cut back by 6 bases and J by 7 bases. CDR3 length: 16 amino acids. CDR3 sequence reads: CASRRILAGSKNEQFF. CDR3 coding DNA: TGTGCCAGCAGGCGAATACTAGCGGGAAGCAAAAATGAGCAGTTCTTC.

The CDR3 sequence is CASSGHRFEGYTF. In nucleotides, the CDR3 is TGTGCCAGCAGCGGACATCGGTTTGAGGGCTACACCTTC. The chain is built from TRBV7-9 and TRBJ1-2; D possibly corresponds to TRBD1 (5 bases). Trimming cost V 5 bases and J 8 bases, with 15 bases left between them. Germline V lookup: CDR1 SEHNR, CDR2 FQNEAQ (reference sequence). This CDR3 is built from 13 residues. The variable domain in full, with the rest retrieved from reference TRBV7-9 and TRBJ1-2, is DTGVSQNPRHKITKRGQNVTFRCDPISEHNRLYWYRQTLGQGPEFLTYFQNEAQLEKSRLLSDRFSAERPKGSFSTLEIQRTEQGDSAMYLCASSGHRFEGYTFGSGTRLTVV.

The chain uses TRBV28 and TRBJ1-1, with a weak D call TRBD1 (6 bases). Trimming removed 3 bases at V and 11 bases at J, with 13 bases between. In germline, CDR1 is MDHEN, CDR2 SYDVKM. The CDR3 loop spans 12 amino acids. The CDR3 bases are TGTGCCAGCAGTTTTGGGGGCCCGAGGGCTTTCTTT. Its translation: CASSFGGPRAFF.

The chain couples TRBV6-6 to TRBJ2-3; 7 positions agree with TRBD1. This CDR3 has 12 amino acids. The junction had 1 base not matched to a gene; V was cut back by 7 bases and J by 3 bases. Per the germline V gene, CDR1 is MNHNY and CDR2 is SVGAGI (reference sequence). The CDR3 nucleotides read TGTGCCAGCAAGACAGGGACAGATACGCAGTATTTT. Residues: CASKTGTDTQYF.

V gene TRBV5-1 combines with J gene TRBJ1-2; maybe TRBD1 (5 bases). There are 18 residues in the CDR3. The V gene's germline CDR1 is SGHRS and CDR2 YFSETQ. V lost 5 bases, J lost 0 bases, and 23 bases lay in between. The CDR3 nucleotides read TGCGCCAGCAGTTCTGGGGTGCGACAGAGCAACCCTAACTATGGCTACACCTTC. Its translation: CASSSGVRQSNPNYGYTF.

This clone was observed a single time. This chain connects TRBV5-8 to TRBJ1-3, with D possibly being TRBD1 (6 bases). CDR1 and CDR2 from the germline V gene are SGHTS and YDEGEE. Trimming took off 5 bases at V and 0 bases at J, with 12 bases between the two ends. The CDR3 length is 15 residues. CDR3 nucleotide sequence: TGTGCCAGCAGGCTACAGGGCTACTCTGGAAACACCATATATTTT. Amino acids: CASRLQGYSGNTIYF.

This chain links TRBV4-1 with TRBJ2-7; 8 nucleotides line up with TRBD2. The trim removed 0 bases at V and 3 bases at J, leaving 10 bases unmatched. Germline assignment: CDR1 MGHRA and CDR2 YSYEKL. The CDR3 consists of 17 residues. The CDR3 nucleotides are TGCGCCAGCAGCCAAGATTGGAGTAGCGGGACTTACTACGAGCAGTACTTC. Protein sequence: CASSQDWSSGTYYEQYF.

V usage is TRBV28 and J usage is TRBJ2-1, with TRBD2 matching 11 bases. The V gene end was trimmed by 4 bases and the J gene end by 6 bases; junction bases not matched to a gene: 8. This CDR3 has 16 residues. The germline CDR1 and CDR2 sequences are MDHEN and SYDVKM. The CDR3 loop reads CASSSQLAGAPNEQFF. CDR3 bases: TGTGCCAGCAGTTCCCAACTAGCGGGGGCCCCCAATGAGCAGTTCTTC.